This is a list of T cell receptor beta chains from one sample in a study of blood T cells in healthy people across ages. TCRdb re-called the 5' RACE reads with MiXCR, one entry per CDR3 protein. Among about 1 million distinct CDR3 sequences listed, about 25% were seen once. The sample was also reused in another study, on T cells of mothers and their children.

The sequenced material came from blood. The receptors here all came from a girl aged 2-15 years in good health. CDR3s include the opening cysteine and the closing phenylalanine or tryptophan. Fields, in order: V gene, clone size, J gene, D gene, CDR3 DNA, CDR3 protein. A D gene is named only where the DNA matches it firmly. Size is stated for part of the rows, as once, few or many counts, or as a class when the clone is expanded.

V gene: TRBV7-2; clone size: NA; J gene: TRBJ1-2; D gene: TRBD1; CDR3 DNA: TGTGCCAGCAGCCCCCGGACAGGGAACGGCTACACCTTC; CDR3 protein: CASSPRTGNGYTF
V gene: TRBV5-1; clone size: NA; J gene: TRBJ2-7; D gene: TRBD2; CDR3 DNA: TGCGCCAGCAGCTTGGATCTAGCGGGACCCCACTCCTACGAGCAGTACTTC; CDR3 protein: CASSLDLAGPHSYEQYF
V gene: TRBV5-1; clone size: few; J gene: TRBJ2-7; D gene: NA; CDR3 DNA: TGCGCCAGCAGCATCGGGACGAACGAGCAGTACTTC; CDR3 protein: CASSIGTNEQYF
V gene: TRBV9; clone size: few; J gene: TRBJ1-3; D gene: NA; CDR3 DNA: TGTGCCAGCGGAGGGGGTGGAAACACCATATATTTT; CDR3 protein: CASGGGGNTIYF
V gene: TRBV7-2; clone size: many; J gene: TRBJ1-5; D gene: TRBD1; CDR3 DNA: TGTGCCAGCAGTCCCGACAGGGGTAATCAGCCCCAGCATTTT; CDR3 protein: CASSPDRGNQPQHF
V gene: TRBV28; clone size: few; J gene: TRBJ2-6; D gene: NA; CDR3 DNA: TGTGCCAGCCAATTCGGGACACGGTCCTCTGTGGCCAACGTCCTGACTTTC; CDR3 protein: CASQFGTRSSVANVLTF
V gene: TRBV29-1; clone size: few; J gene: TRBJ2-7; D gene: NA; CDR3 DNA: TGCAGCGTAACGGTCGGGACAATCTCCTACGAGCAGTACTTC; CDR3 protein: CSVTVGTISYEQYF
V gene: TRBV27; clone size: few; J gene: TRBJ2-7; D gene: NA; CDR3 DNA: TGTGCCAGCAGTTTTTCGGGACGGGGGGAGCAGTACTTC; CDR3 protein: CASSFSGRGEQYF
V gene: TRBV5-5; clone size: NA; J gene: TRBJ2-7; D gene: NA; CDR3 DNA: TGTGCCAGCAGCTCGACCCTGGAGAGCTCCTACGAGCAGTACTTC; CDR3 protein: CASSSTLESSYEQYF
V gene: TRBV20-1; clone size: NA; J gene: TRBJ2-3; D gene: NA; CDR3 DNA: TGCAGTGCTAGAGATTATGAAGGTGGCGGGACGTCAGATACGCAGTATTTT; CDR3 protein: CSARDYEGGGTSDTQYF
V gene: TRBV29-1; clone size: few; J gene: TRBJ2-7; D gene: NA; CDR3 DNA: TGCAGCGTTCAAGGAGTTAACTCCTACGAGCAGTACTTC; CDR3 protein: CSVQGVNSYEQYF
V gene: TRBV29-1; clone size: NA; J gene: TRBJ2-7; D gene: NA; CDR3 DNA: TGCAGCGGCCTTCCGCGCGAGCAGTACTTC; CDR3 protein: CSGLPREQYF
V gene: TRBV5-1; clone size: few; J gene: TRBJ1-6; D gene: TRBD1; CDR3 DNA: TGCGCCAGCAGCGTAGGGACAGGGGGCGCAGGGTCACCCCTCCACTTT; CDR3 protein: CASSVGTGGAGSPLHF
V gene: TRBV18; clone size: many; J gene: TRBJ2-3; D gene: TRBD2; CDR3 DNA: TGTGCCAGCGCGGGGGGATACTCCACAGATACGCAGTATTTT; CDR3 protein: CASAGGYSTDTQYF
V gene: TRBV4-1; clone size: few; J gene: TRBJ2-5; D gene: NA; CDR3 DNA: TGCGCCAGCAGCAAGGGTTTGGGGCTTTTGAGAAAAGAGACCCAGTACTTC; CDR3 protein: CASSKGLGLLRKETQYF
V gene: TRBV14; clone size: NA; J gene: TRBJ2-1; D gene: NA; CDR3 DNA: TGTGCCAGCAGCCAAGATCAAGGGCTAGTAGGGTCTCCGAGTGAGCAGTTCTTC; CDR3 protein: CASSQDQGLVGSPSEQFF
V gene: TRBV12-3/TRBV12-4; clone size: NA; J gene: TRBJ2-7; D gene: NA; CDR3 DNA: TGTGCCAGCAGTTTCTCTTTACTCTACGAGCAGTACTTC; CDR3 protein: CASSFSLLYEQYF
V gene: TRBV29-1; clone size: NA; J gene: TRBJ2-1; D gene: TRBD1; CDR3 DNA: TGCAGCGTTGACACGGGACAGGGCCAATACAATGAGCAGTTCTTC; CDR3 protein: CSVDTGQGQYNEQFF
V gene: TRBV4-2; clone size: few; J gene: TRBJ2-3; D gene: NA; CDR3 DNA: TGTGCCAGCAGCCAAGGGATGGGAGCCGGTGGAGATACGCAGTATTTT; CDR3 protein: CASSQGMGAGGDTQYF
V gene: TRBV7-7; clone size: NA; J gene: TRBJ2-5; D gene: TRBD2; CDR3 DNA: TGTGCTAGCAGCTTGGGACTAGCGGGAGCTAAAGAGACCCAGTACTTC; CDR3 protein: CASSLGLAGAKETQYF
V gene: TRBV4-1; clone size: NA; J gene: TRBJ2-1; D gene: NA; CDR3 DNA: TGCGCCAGCAGCCGGCCTCACTATGAGCAGTTCTTC; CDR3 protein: CASSRPHYEQFF
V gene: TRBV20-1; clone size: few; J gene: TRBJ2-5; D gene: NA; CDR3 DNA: TGCAGTGCTACTAGGGACCGCTCCGGCGAGACCCAGTACTTC; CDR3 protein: CSATRDRSGETQYF
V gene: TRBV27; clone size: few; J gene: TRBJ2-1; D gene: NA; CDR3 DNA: TGTGCCAGCAGTTTAAGAGGGTTTGGGGCCTCCTACAATGAGCAGTTCTTC; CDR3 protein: CASSLRGFGASYNEQFF
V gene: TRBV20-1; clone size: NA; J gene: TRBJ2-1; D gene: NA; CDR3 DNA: TGCAGTGCTAGAGAAGGACTAATCTACAATGAGCAGTTCTTC; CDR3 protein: CSAREGLIYNEQFF
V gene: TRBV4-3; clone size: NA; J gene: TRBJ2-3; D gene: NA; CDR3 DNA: TGCGCCAGCAGCCAAGAGAGGTCCACCGGCACAGATACGCAGTATTTT; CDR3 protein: CASSQERSTGTDTQYF
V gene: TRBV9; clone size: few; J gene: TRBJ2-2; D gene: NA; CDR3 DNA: TGTGCCAGCAGCCGACCCAGCACCGGGGAGCTGTTTTTT; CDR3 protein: CASSRPSTGELFF
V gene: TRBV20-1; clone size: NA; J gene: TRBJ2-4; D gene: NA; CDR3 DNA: TGCAGTGCTATGACGGGGTTTAACCTAGCCAAAAACATTCAGTACTTC; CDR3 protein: CSAMTGFNLAKNIQYF
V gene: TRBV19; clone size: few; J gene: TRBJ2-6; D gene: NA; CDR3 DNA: TGTGCCAGTAAGGTCTCTGGGGCCAACGTCCTGACTTTC; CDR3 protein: CASKVSGANVLTF
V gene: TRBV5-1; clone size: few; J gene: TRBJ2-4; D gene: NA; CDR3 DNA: TGCGCCAGCAGCTTGGATCTCAGCTACAACATTCAGTACTTC; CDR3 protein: CASSLDLSYNIQYF
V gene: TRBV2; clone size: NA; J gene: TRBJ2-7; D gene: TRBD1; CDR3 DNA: TGTGCCAGCACCCTAGGGACAGGGATAAGCTCCTACGAGCAGTACTTC; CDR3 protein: CASTLGTGISSYEQYF
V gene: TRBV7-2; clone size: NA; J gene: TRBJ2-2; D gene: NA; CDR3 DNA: TGTGCCAGCAGCTTAAAAATCTGGGGCTTAGGCACCGGGGAGCTGTTTTTT; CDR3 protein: CASSLKIWGLGTGELFF
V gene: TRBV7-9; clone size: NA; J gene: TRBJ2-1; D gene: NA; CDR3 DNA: TGTGCCAGCAGCTTAGAGCAGGGGGGTTCTTCCTACAATGAGCAGTTCTTC; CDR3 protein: CASSLEQGGSSYNEQFF
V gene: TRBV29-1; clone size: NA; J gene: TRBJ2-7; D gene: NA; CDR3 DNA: TGCAGCGTTGAATTTGATACGTACCACGAGCAGTACTTC; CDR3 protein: CSVEFDTYHEQYF
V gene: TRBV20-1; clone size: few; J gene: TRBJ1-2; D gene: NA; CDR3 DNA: TGCAGTGCTAGAGAACCGATGGACTATGGCTACACCTTC; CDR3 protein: CSAREPMDYGYTF
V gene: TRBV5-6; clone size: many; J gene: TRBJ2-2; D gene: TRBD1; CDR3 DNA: TGTGCCAGCAGCCCCACAGGGGGCACCGGGGAGCTGTTTTTT; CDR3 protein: CASSPTGGTGELFF